This record looks at one TCR beta chain sequence and its context. This entry belongs to a study of blood T cells in healthy people across ages. Combining a sample-barcoded 5' primer with a J-beta primer mix, a second PCR ran for roughly 7 to 11 cycles. TCRdb processed the 5' RACE reads anew with MiXCR; each CDR3 protein has one entry. The sample has some 900,000 distinct CDR3 sequences; 40% to 60% are singletons. Germline CDR1 and CDR2: SEHNR and FQNEAQ (reference sequence). This CDR3 region has 13 residues. The ends lost 5 bases at V and 7 bases at J; junction bases unmatched: 5. This receptor was obtained from a man aged 30 to 39 in good health. V gene TRBV7-9 combines with J gene TRBJ2-1; 7 bases are a match to TRBD2. Sequencing was carried out using blood. The CDR3 coding sequence is TGTGCCAGCAGCGCGGGAGTGGGGAATGAGCAGTTCTTC. Protein product: CASSAGVGNEQFF.